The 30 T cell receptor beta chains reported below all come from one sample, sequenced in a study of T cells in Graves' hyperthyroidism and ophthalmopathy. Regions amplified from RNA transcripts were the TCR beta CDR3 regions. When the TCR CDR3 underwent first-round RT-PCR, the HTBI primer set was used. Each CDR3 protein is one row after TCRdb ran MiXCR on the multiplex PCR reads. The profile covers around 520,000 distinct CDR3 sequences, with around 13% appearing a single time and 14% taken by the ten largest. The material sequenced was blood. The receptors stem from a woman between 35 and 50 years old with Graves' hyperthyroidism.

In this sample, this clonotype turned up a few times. The CDR3 region is CASSQGTLQYF. The CDR3 DNA reads as TGTGCCAGCAGCCAGGGGACCTTGCAGTACTTC. V is TRBV3-1 and J is TRBJ2-7, with D possibly being TRBD1 or TRBD2 (5 bases each). CDR1 is LGHDT and CDR2 is YNNKEL in the germline V gene (reference sequence). The CDR3 contains 11 residues. V dropped 3 bases and J dropped 9 bases, with 9 bases sitting between them.

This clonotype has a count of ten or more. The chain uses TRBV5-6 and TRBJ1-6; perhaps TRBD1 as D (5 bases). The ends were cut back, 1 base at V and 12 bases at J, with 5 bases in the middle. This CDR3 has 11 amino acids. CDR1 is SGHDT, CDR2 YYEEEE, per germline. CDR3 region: CASSLQGPLHF. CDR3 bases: TGTGCCAGCAGCTTGCAGGGACCCCTCCACTTT. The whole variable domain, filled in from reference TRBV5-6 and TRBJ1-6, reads DAGVTQSPTHLIKTRGQQVTLRCSPKSGHDTVSWYQQALGQGPQFIFQYYEEEERQRGNFPDRFSGHQFPNYSSELNVNALLLGDSALYLCASSLQGPLHFGNGTRLTVT.

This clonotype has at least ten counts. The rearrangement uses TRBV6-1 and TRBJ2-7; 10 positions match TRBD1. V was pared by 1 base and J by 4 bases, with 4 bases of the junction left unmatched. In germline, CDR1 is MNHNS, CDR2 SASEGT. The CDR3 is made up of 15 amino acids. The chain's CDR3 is CASSEGTGGMYEQYF. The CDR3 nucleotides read TGTGCCAGCAGTGAAGGGACAGGGGGAATGTACGAGCAGTACTTC.

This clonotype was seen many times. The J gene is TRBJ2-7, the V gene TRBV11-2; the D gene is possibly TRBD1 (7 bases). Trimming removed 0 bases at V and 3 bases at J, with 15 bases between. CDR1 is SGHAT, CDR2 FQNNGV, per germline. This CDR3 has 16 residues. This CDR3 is CASSLDVRGANYEQYF. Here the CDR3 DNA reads TGTGCCAGCAGCTTAGATGTCAGGGGGGCGAACTACGAGCAGTACTTC.

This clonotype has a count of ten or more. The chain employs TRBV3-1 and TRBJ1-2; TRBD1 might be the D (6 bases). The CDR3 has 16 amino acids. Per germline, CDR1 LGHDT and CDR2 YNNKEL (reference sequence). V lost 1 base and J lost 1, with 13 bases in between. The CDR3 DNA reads TGTGCCAGCAGCCAAGTTTCGACAGGAGTTAACTATGGCTACACCTTC. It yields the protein CASSQVSTGVNYGYTF.

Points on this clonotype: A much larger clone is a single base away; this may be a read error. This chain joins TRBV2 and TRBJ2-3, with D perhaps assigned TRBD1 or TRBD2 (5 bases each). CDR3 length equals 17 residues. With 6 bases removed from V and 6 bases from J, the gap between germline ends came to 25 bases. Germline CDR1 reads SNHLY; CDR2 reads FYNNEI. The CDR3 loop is CASSSRRLLSEGDTQYF. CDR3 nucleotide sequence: TGTGCCAGCAGCTCCCGCCGTCTCCTATCAGAGGGGGATACGCAGTATTTT.

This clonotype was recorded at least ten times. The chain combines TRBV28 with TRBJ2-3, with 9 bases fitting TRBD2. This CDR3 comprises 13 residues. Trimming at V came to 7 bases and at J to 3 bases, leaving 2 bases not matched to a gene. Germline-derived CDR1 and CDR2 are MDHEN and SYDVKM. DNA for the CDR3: TGTGCCAGCACCCTAGCGGGGACAGATACGCAGTATTTT. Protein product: CASTLAGTDTQYF.

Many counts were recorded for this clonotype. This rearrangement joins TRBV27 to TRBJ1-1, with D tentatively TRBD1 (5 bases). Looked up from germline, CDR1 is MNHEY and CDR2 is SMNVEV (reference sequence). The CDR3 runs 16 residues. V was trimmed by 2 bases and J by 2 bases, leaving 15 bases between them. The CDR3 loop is CASSLAGTRVNTEAFF. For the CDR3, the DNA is TGTGCCAGCAGTTTAGCCGGGACGCGGGTAAACACTGAAGCTTTCTTT.

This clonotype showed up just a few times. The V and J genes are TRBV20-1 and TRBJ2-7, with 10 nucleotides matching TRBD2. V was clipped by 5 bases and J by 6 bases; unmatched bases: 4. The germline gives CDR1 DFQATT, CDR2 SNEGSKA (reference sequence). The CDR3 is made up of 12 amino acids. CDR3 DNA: TGCAGTGCTCTAGCGGGAGTTATCGAGCAGTACTTC. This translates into CSALAGVIEQYF.

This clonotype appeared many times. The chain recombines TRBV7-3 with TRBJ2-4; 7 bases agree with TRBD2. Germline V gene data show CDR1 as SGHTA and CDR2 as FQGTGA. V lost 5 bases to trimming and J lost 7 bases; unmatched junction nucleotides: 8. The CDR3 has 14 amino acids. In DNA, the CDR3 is TGTGCCAGCAGCCCTCTCGGGGGAGGGAACATTCAGTACTTC. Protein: CASSPLGGGNIQYF. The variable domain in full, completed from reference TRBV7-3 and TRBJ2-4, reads GAGVSQTPSNKVTEKGKYVELRCDPISGHTALYWYRQSLGQGPEFLIYFQGTGAADDSGLPNDRFFAVRPEGSVSTLKIQRTERGDSAVYLCASSPLGGGNIQYFGAGTRLSVL.

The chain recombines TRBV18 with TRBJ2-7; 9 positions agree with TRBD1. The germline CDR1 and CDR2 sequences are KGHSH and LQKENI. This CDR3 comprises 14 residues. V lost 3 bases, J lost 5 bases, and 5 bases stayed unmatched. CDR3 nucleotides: TGTGCCAGCTCACCTACAGGGGGCCTCAACGAGCAGTACTTC. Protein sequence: CASSPTGGLNEQYF.

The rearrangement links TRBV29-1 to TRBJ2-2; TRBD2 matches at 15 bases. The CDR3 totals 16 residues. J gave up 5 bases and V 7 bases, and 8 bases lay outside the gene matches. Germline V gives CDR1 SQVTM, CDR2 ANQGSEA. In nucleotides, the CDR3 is TGCAGCGCAAGGACTAGCGGGAGGGCGATAACCGGGGAGCTGTTTTTT. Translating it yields CSARTSGRAITGELFF.

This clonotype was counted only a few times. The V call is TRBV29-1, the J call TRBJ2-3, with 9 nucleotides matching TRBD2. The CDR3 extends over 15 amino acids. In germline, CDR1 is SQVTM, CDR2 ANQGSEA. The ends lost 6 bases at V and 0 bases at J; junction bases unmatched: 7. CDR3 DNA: TGCAGCGTCGGACTAGCGATAGATAGCACAGATACGCAGTATTTT. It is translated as CSVGLAIDSTDTQYF.

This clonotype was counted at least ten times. The CDR3 protein is CASSPAGFNQPQHF. In DNA form, the CDR3 reads TGTGCCAGCAGCCCGGCCGGCTTCAATCAGCCCCAGCATTTT. This chain links TRBV6-1 with TRBJ1-5; no firm D call. The length of the CDR3 is 14 residues. Germline V gene data show CDR1 as MNHNS and CDR2 as SASEGT. The V and J ends lost 6 bases and 3 bases respectively, with 12 bases between them.

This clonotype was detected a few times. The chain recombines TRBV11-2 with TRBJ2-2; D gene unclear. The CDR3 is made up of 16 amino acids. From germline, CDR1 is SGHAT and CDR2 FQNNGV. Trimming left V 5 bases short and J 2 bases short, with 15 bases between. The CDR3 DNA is TGTGCCAGCAGCCCCCCTCTTGCCTTAAACACCGGGGAGCTGTTTTTT. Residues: CASSPPLALNTGELFF.

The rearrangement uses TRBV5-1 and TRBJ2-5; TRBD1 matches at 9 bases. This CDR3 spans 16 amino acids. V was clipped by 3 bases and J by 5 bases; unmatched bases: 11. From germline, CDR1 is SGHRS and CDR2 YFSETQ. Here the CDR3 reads CASSYLWTGEGETQYF. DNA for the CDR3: TGCGCCAGCAGCTATTTGTGGACAGGGGAGGGGGAGACCCAGTACTTC.

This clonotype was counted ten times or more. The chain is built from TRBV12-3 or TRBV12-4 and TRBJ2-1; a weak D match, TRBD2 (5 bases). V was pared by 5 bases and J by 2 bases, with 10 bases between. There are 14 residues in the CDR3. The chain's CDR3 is CASSDSETYNEQFF. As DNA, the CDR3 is TGTGCCAGCAGTGATAGCGAGACCTACAATGAGCAGTTCTTC.

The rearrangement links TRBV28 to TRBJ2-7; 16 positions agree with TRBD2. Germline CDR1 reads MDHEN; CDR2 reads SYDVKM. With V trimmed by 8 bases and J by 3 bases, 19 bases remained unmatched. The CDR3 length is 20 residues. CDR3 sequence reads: CASAHILKGTSGREGYEQYF. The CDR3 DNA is TGTGCCAGCGCGCACATATTAAAGGGGACTAGCGGGAGGGAGGGCTACGAGCAGTACTTC.

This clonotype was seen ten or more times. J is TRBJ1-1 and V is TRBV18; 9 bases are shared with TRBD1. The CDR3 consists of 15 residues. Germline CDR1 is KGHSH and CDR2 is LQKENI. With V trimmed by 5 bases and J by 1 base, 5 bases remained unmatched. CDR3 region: CASSTTGGTNTEAFF. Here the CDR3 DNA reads TGTGCCAGCTCAACGACAGGGGGAACGAACACTGAAGCTTTCTTT.

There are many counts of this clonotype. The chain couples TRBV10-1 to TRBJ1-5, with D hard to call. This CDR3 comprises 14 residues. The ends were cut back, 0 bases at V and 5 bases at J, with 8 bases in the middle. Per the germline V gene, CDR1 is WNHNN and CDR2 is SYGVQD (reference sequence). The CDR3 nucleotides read TGCGCCAGCAGTGAGTCGTATAGTGATCAGCCCCAGCATTTT. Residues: CASSESYSDQPQHF.

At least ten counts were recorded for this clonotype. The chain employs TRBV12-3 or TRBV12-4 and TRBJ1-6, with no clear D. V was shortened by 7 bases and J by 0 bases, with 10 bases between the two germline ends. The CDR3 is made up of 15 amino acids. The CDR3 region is CASTRGSSYNSPLHF. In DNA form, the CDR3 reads TGTGCCAGCACACGAGGGAGCTCCTATAATTCACCCCTCCACTTT.

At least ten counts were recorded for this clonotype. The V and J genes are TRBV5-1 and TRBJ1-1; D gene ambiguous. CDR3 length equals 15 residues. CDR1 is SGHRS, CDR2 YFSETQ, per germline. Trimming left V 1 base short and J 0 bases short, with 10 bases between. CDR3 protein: CASSLSVSMNTEAFF. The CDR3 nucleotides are TGCGCCAGCAGCTTGAGTGTTTCGATGAACACTGAAGCTTTCTTT. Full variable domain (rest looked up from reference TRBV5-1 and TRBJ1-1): KAGVTQTPRYLIKTRGQQVTLSCSPISGHRSVSWYQQTPGQGLQFLFEYFSETQRNKGNFPGRFSGRQFSNSRSEMNVSTLELGDSALYLCASSLSVSMNTEAFFGQGTRLTVV.

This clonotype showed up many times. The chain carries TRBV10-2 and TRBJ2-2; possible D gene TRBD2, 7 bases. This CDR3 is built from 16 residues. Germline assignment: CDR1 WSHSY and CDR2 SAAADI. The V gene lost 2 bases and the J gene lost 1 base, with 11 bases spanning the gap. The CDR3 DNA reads TGCGCCAGCAGTGAGCGGGGGGCTCAGAACACCGGGGAGCTGTTTTTT. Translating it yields CASSERGAQNTGELFF.

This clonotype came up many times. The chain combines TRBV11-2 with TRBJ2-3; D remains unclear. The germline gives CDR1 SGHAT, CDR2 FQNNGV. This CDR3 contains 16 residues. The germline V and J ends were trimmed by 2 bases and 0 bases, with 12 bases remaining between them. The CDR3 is CASSLRRPLSTDTQYF. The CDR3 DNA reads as TGTGCCAGCAGCTTACGCCGACCTCTTAGCACAGATACGCAGTATTTT.

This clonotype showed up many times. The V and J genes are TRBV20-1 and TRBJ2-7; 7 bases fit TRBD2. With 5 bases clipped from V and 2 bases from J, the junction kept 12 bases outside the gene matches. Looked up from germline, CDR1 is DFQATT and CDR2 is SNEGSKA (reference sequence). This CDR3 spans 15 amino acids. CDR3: CSAPSYAGVAYEQYF. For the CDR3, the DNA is TGCAGTGCTCCTTCTTATGCGGGAGTCGCCTACGAGCAGTACTTC.

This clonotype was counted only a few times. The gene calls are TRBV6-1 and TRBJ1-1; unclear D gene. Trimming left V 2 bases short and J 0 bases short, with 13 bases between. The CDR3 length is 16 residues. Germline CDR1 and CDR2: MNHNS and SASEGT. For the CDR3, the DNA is TGTGCCAGCAGTGAAACAACCGACAAATTGAACACTGAAGCTTTCTTT. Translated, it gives CASSETTDKLNTEAFF.

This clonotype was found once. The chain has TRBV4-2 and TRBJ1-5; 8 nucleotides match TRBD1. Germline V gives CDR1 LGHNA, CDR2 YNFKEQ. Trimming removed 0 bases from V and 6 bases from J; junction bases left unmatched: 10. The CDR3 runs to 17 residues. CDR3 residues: CASSQDGVTGDVQPQHF. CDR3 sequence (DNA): TGTGCCAGCAGCCAAGATGGAGTGACAGGGGACGTTCAGCCCCAGCATTTT.

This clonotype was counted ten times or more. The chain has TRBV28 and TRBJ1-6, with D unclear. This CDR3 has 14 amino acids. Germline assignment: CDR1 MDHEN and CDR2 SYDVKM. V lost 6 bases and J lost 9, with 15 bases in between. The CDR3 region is CASRIGRDSSPLHF. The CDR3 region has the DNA TGTGCCAGCAGGATCGGGAGGGATAGTTCACCCCTCCACTTT.

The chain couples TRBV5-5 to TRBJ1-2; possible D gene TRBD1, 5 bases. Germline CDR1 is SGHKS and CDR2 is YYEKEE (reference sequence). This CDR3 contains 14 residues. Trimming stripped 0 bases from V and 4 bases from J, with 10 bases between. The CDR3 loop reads CASSLAGPFYGYTF. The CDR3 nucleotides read TGTGCCAGCAGCTTGGCAGGGCCTTTCTATGGCTACACCTTC.

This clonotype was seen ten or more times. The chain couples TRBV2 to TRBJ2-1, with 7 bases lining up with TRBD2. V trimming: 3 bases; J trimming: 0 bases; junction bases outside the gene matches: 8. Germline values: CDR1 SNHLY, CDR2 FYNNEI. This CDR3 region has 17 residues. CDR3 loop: CASSDPIAGPSYNEQFF. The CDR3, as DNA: TGTGCCAGCAGTGACCCGATAGCGGGTCCCTCCTACAATGAGCAGTTCTTC.